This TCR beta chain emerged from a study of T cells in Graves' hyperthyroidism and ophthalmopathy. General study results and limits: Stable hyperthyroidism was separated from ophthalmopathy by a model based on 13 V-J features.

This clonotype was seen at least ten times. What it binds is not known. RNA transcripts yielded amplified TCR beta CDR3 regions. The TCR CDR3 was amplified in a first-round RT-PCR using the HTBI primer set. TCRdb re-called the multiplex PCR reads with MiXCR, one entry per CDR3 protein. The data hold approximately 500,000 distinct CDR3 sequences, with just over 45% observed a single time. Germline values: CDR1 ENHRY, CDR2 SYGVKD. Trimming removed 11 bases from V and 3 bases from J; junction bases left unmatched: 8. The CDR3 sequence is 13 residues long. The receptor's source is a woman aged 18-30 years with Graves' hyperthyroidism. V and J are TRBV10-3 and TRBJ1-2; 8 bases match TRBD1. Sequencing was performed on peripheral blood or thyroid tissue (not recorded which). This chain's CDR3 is CAVGQGADYGYTF. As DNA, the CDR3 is TGTGCCGTCGGGCAGGGGGCTGACTATGGCTACACCTTC.